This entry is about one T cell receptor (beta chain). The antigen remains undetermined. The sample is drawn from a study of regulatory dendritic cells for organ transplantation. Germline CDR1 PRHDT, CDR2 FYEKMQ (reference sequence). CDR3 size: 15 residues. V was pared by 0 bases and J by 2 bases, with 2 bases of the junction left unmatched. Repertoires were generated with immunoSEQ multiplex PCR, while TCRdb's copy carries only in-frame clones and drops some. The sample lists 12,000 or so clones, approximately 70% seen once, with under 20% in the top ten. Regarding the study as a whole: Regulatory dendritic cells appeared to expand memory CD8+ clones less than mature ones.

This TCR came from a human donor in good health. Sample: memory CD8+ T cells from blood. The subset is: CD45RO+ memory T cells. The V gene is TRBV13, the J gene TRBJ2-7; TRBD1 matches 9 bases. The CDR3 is CASSLGQGAAYEQYF. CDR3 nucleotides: TGTGCCAGCAGCTTAGGACAGGGGGCAGCCTACGAGCAGTACTTC. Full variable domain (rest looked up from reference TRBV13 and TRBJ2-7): AAGVIQSPRHLIKEKRETATLKCYPIPRHDTVYWYQQGPGQDPQFLISFYEKMQSDKGSIPDRFSAQQFSDYHSELNMSSLELGDSALYFCASSLGQGAAYEQYFGPGTRLTVT.